This T cell receptor (beta chain) derives from a study of blood T cell repertoires in COVID-19. Study overall: The samples span acute and convalescent COVID-19 from the United States, Italy and Spain. Sources were T cells, B-cell-depleted T cells, or PBMCs; the material itself was cDNA or gDNA.

Per the original methods: Amplification of reference gene primers was used by the study to estimate nucleated cell counts. Repertoires were generated with immunoSEQ multiplex PCR, while TCRdb's copy carries only in-frame clones and drops some. V and J calls and clone size follow that table, whereas D and trimming were derived from the DNA. In the table there are about 110,000 clones, roughly 80% of which are singletons. This CDR3 spans 12 amino acids. V gave up 6 bases and J gave up 7 bases; unmatched junction bases: 4. This clone was observed a handful of times. The source of this sequence is a woman between 55 and 75 years old with acute or convalescent COVID-19. The specimen was peripheral blood. This sequence joins TRBV12-3 or TRBV12-4 and TRBJ2-3; 7 bases fit TRBD1. The DNA of the CDR3 is TGTGCCAGCAGCCGGGACAGTAATACGCAGTATTTT. It is translated as CASSRDSNTQYF.